This T cell receptor beta chain appears in the sequencing data of a study of T-cell reconstitution after alpha-beta-depleted transplantation in children. Molecular barcoding with unique molecular identifiers was used for the TCRbeta library. TCRdb reprocessed the PCR reads with MiXCR, giving one entry per CDR3 protein. The table has more than 200,000 distinct CDR3 sequences, 9.7% seen once. This clonotype has ten or more counts. Sequencing used PBMCs from the stem cell graft donor, obtained from the stem cell graft. This sequence originates from a human donor who donated a stem cell graft to a child with SCID.

This CDR3 is CASSVGGYSTDTQYF. CDR3 in DNA: TGTGCCAGCAGCGTAGGGGGATATAGCACAGATACGCAGTATTTT. The chain carries TRBV9 and TRBJ2-3; D not certain. This CDR3 has 15 amino acids. Germline CDR1 and CDR2: SGDLS and YYNGEE. The V and J ends lost 0 bases and 0 bases respectively, with 8 bases between them.